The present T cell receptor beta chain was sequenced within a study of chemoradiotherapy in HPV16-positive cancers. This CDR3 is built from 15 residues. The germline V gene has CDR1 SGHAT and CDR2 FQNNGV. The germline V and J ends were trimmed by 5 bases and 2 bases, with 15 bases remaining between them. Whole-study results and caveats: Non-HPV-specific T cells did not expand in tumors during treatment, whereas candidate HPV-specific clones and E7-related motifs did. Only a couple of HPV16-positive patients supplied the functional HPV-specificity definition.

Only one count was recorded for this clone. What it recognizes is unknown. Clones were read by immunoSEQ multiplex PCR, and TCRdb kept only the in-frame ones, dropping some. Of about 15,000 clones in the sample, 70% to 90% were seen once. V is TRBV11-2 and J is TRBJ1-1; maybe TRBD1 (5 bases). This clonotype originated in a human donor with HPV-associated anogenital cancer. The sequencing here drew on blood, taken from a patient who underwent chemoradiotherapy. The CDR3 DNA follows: TGTGCCAGCAGCCCCCGGGGGGGTGGTAACACTGAAGCTTTCTTT. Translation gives CASSPRGGGNTEAFF.